The 14 T cell receptor beta chains reported below all come from one sample, sequenced in a study of T cell responses to AZD1222 COVID-19 vaccine. Some clones are missing from TCRdb's copy, which holds only in-frame ones; the method was immunoSEQ multiplex PCR. The repertoire holds a few hundred thousand clones, with 80% to 95% as singletons. The sample consisted of peripheral blood, taken on day 0 of AZD1222 vaccination. The receptors stem from an adult in good health.

The V gene is TRBV27, the J gene TRBJ1-1; TRBD1 matches at 9 bases. There are 16 residues in the CDR3. CDR1 is MNHEY, CDR2 SMNVEV, per germline (reference sequence). Trimming at V came to 2 bases and at J to 7 bases, leaving 11 bases not matched to a gene. The CDR3 DNA reads TGTGCCAGCAGTTTACGACCGGGACAGGGAGTTAATGAAGCTTTCTTT. This sequence encodes CASSLRPGQGVNEAFF.

This rearrangement joins TRBV27 to TRBJ2-7; 9 bases are shared with TRBD2. V gave up 0 bases and J gave up 2 bases; unmatched junction bases: 2. The CDR3 spans 15 residues. Germline CDR1 reads MNHEY; CDR2 reads SMNVEV (reference sequence). CDR3 region: CASSLSIAGAYEQYF. The CDR3 nucleotides read TGTGCCAGCAGTTTATCTATAGCGGGAGCCTACGAGCAGTACTTC.

The chain joins TRBV5-1 to TRBJ2-1; the D gene is possibly TRBD1 (6 bases). The CDR3 runs 15 residues. Trimming took off 6 bases at V and 3 bases at J, with 16 bases between the two ends. Germline CDR1 and CDR2: SGHRS and YFSETQ. The CDR3 nucleotides read TGCGCCAGCACCCGGGGTGGGACAAGCTACAATGAGCAGTTCTTC. Amino acids: CASTRGGTSYNEQFF.

This clone occurred once. V is TRBV3-1 (or the pseudogene TRBV3-2) and J is TRBJ2-3, with D perhaps TRBD2 (6 bases). V was trimmed by 4 bases and J by 4 bases, leaving 18 bases between them. Germline V CDR1 and CDR2: LGHDT, YNNKEL (reference sequence). The CDR3 length is 16 residues. CDR3 protein: CASSPTGGVVADTQYF. CDR3 nucleotides: TGTGCCAGCAGCCCCACCGGGGGTGTAGTGGCAGATACGCAGTATTTT.

The genes are TRBV28 and TRBJ2-7; 10 bases match TRBD1. CDR1 and CDR2 from the germline V gene are MDHEN and SYDVKM. V lost 6 bases to trimming and J lost 4 bases; unmatched junction nucleotides: 6. The CDR3 length is 14 residues. Here the CDR3 DNA reads TGTGCCAGCAGACGGACAGGGGGGACTTACGAGCAGTACTTC. It translates to CASRRTGGTYEQYF.

This chain uses TRBV20-1 with TRBJ1-5, with D maybe TRBD1 (5 bases). Germline V CDR1 and CDR2: DFQATT, SNEGSKA (reference sequence). This CDR3 contains 14 residues. V was pared by 3 bases and J by 1 base, with 10 bases between. CDR3 amino acids: CSASRGESNQPQHF. In DNA, the CDR3 is TGCAGTGCTAGTCGGGGGGAAAGCAATCAGCCCCAGCATTTT.

The chain combines TRBV6-5 with TRBJ2-6; D gene unclear. Germline values: CDR1 MNHEY, CDR2 SVGAGI. This CDR3 contains 15 residues. V was trimmed by 10 bases and J by 3 bases, leaving 16 bases between them. CDR3 sequence reads: CATWQAFGGANVLTF. As DNA, the CDR3 is TGTGCCACCTGGCAGGCTTTTGGTGGGGCCAACGTCCTGACTTTC.

The chain is built from TRBV3-1 (or the pseudogene TRBV3-2) and TRBJ1-1; TRBD1 agrees at 9 bases. CDR1 and CDR2 from the germline V gene are LGHDT and YNNKEL (reference sequence). The CDR3 sequence is 14 residues long. Unmatched junction bases numbered 3, after V lost 4 bases and J lost 3 bases. CDR3 region: CASSRQGDHTEAFF. CDR3 sequence (DNA): TGTGCCAGCAGCCGACAGGGGGACCACACTGAAGCTTTCTTT.

The rearrangement links TRBV5-4 to TRBJ1-3; D uncertain. The CDR3 is 13 amino acids. CDR1 is SGHNT and CDR2 is YYREEE in the germline V gene (reference sequence). The V and J ends lost 0 bases and 0 bases respectively, with 1 base between them. DNA of the CDR3: TGTGCCAGCAGCTTGGGCTCTGGAAACACCATATATTTT. Translation gives CASSLGSGNTIYF.

Here the CDR3 DNA reads TGTGCCCTTCGAAGTCTGAATCGCACAGATACGCAGTATTTT. Protein sequence: CALRSLNRTDTQYF. V usage is TRBV7-9 and J usage is TRBJ2-3; the D is unclear. Trimming took off 11 bases at V and 1 base at J, with 16 bases between the two ends. The germline CDR1 and CDR2 sequences are SEHNR and FQNEAQ (reference sequence). The CDR3 extends over 14 amino acids.

The chain is built from TRBV18 and TRBJ1-1; 10 bases map to TRBD1. From germline, CDR1 is KGHSH and CDR2 LQKENI. This CDR3 comprises 14 residues. Germline trimming cut 3 bases from V and 11 bases from J; bases unmatched to any gene: 9. The CDR3 spells CASSPGTGVSLAFF. The CDR3 DNA reads TGTGCCAGCTCACCCGGGACAGGGGTCTCTCTGGCTTTCTTT.

This chain links TRBV4-1 with TRBJ2-7; a weak D match, TRBD2 (5 bases). The V and J ends lost 0 bases and 0 bases respectively, with 15 bases between them. Germline V gene lookup returns CDR1 MGHRA and CDR2 YSYEKL. The CDR3 length is 17 residues. The DNA of the CDR3 is TGCGCCAGCAGCCAAGACGAGCGCTCCCGGGGCTCCTACGAGCAGTACTTC. Translating it yields CASSQDERSRGSYEQYF.

The chain employs TRBV4-3 and TRBJ1-5, with D hard to call. Looked up from germline, CDR1 is LGHNA and CDR2 is YSLEER. V shed 0 bases and J shed 10 bases, with 16 bases lying between them. The CDR3 totals 15 residues. The DNA of the CDR3 is TGCGCCAGCAGCCAAGATTTGCAGGTTTCGCCTCCCCAGCATTTT. Translating gives CASSQDLQVSPPQHF.

The chain joins TRBV6-4 to TRBJ1-5; D perhaps matches TRBD1 (6 bases). CDR3 length: 14 residues. CDR1 and CDR2 from the germline V gene are MRHNA and SNTAGT. Trimming stripped 6 bases from V and 7 bases from J, with 16 bases between. The CDR3 sequence: CASRIQGSPQPQHF. The CDR3 nucleotides read TGTGCCAGCAGGATACAGGGTTCTCCCCAGCCCCAGCATTTT.